This T cell receptor (beta chain) was retrieved from a study of blood T cell repertoires in COVID-19. Study summary: The United States, Italy and Spain provided the acute and convalescent COVID-19 samples.

V was pared by 3 bases and J by 0 bases, with 4 bases of the junction left unmatched. The CDR3 has 17 amino acids. Germline CDR1 is SGHNT and CDR2 is YENEEA. This clone was recorded once. Study processing details: Counts of nucleated cells, estimated from reference gene primer amplification, were obtained. Sequencing was performed with immunoSEQ multiplex PCR; in TCRdb, only in-frame clones are kept and a portion is missing. V, J and clone size reflect that table, while D and trimming were determined from the DNA. Of some 290,000 clones listed, around 81% are singletons. Sequenced input: peripheral blood. This sequence originates from a woman in her fifties or sixties with active or convalescent COVID-19. The chain links TRBV11-3 to TRBJ2-2; 10 nucleotides align to TRBD1. CDR3 bases: TGTGCCAGCAGCTTCGGGACAGGGGATACGAACACCGGGGAGCTGTTTTTT. Amino acid sequence: CASSFGTGDTNTGELFF.